These 2 T cell receptor beta chains originate from one sample sequenced in a study of shared clonotypes between healthy human individuals. Some clones are missing from TCRdb's copy, which holds only in-frame ones; the method was immunoSEQ multiplex PCR. The table shows 2 million to 2.5 million clones, with over 90% occurring only once. The sequencing sample was made of naive CD4+ T cells from PBMCs. Documented subset: CD45RA+ positively selected. The source is a man in his late teens or twenties in good health. Some clones in this sample may be carry-over from other donors' samples.

For this clone: Other DNA variants within this sample encode the same CDR3. V usage is TRBV28 and J usage is TRBJ2-3; TRBD2 matches at 7 bases. Germline CDR1 reads MDHEN; CDR2 reads SYDVKM. There are 15 residues in the CDR3. V dropped 2 bases and J dropped 1; count of bases not matched to a gene: 3. This chain's CDR3 is CASSLGLAGTDTQYF. The CDR3, as DNA: TGTGCCAGCAGTTTAGGGCTAGCGGGCACAGATACGCAGTATTTT.

Points on this clone: The sample holds other DNA sequences that translate to the same CDR3. The chain uses TRBV18 and TRBJ1-4; a possible D gene is TRBD1 (6 bases). The CDR3 loop spans 14 amino acids. Germline CDR1 KGHSH, CDR2 LQKENI. Trimming stripped 4 bases from V and 6 bases from J, with 12 bases between. In DNA, the CDR3 is TGTGCCAGCTCACAACAGGGTGCGGATGAAAAACTGTTTTTT. It codes for CASSQQGADEKLFF. Complete variable domain (other parts from reference TRBV18 and TRBJ1-4): NAGVMQNPRHLVRRRGQEARLRCSPMKGHSHVYWYRQLPEEGLKFMVYLQKENIIDESGMPKERFSAEFPKEGPSILRIQQVVRGDSAAYFCASSQQGADEKLFFGSGTQLSVL.